This TCR beta chain was captured in a study of T cells in Graves' hyperthyroidism and ophthalmopathy. Regarding the study as a whole: Appearing also in blood were most of the thyroid clonotypes expanded above 0.001.

Authors of the study amplified TCR beta CDR3 regions from RNA transcripts. The HTBI primer set drove a first-round RT-PCR of the TCR CDR3. Each CDR3 protein is one row after TCRdb ran MiXCR on the multiplex PCR reads. The sample contains fewer than 650,000 distinct CDR3 sequences, about 15% of which appear only once. This clonotype was counted many times. Its antigen remains unknown. V was shortened by 3 bases and J by 1 base, with 10 bases between the two germline ends. The V gene's germline CDR1 is LGHDT and CDR2 YNNKEL (reference sequence). The CDR3 sequence is 15 residues long. Sequenced: blood. The chain combines TRBV3-1 with TRBJ1-5; perhaps TRBD1 as D (6 bases). This TCR came from a woman aged 25-40 years with Graves' hyperthyroidism that later progressed to Graves' ophthalmopathy. CDR3 sequence reads: CASSHGGASNQPQHF. The CDR3 DNA sequence: TGTGCCAGCAGCCATGGGGGCGCGAGCAATCAGCCCCAGCATTTT.